These 2 T cell receptor beta chains share one sample of origin, sequenced in a study of T cell responses to AZD1222 COVID-19 vaccine. Clones were read by immunoSEQ multiplex PCR, and TCRdb kept only the in-frame ones, dropping some. The sample lists approximately 150,000 clones; approximately 95% were seen once. The sample in question was peripheral blood, obtained on day 0 of MenACWY control vaccination. These receptors were taken from an adult in good health.

The rearrangement joins TRBV5-1 to TRBJ2-3, with TRBD2 matching 15 bases. Germline loops: CDR1 SGHRS, CDR2 YFSETQ. This CDR3 spans 18 amino acids. Trimming took 3 bases from V and 3 from J; bases not matched to a gene: 8. This CDR3 reads CASSWGTSGGRGTDTQYF. In DNA form, the CDR3 reads TGCGCCAGCAGCTGGGGGACTAGCGGGGGGCGAGGGACAGATACGCAGTATTTT.

The chain is built from TRBV5-1 and TRBJ2-7, with 16 nucleotides matching TRBD2. The CDR3 is made up of 17 amino acids. Per germline, CDR1 SGHRS and CDR2 YFSETQ. J lost 4 bases, V lost 3 bases, and 7 bases had no gene match. CDR3 sequence: CASSSGLAGGPIYEQYF. The CDR3, as DNA: TGCGCCAGCAGCTCGGGACTAGCGGGAGGGCCCATTTACGAGCAGTACTTC.